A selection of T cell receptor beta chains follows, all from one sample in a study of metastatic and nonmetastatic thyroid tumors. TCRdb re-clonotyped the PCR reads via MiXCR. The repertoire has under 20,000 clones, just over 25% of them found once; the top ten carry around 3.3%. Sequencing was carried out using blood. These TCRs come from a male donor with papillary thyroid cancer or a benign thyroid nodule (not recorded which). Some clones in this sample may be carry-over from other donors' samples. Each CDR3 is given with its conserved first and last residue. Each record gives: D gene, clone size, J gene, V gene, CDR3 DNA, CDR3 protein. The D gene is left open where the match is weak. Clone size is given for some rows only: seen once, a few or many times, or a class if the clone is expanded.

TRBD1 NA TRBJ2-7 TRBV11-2 TGTGCCAGCAGCAAATACAGGGGCTACGAGCAGTACTTC CASSKYRGYEQYF
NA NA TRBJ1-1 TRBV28 TGTGCCAGCAGTCCCATAAAGTGGCCAGGCCCCTGGGCTGAAGCTTTCTTT CASSPIKWPGPWAEAFF
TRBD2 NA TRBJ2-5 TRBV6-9 TGTTCCAGCATCACTGGGAGGGCCGTTCGTGAGACCCAGTACTTC CSSITGRAVRETQYF
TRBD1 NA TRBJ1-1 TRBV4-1 TGCGCCAGCAGCCAGGGGACAGATATGAACACTGAAGCTTTCTTT CASSQGTDMNTEAFF
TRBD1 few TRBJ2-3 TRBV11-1 TGTGTCAGCAGCTTGACAGGGGGGAACACAGATACGCAGTATTTT CVSSLTGGNTDTQYF
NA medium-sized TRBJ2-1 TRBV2 TGTGCCAGCAGGGTAGAAAGGGTGCAGTTCTTC CASRVERVQFF
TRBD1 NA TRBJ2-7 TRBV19 TGTGCCAGTAGTGCACGACAGGGAGAGAACCACTACGAGCAGTACTTC CASSARQGENHYEQYF
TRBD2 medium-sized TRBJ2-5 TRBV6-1 TGTGCCAGCAAGGGCAGGGGAGGACTAGCGGGGGCCCAAGAGACCCAGTACTTC CASKGRGGLAGAQETQYF
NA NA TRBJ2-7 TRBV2 TGTGCCAGCTTAGTCGCAGAAAGCTCCTACGAGCAGTACTTC CASLVAESSYEQYF
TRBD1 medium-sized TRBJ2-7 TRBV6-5 TGTGCCAGCAGTTACTCGAGAGACAGGGGCTACGAGCAGTACTTC CASSYSRDRGYEQYF
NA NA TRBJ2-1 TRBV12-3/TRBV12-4 TGTGCCAGCAGTTTGTTTCTAGCGTCAAATGAGCAGTTCTTC CASSLFLASNEQFF
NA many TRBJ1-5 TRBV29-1 TGCAGCGCTACCTTCGGGACTCAGAGCAATCAGCCCCAGCATTTT CSATFGTQSNQPQHF
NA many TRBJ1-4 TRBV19 TGTGCCAGTAGCCATTCGATTTGGGGTCCGGTTAATGAAAAACTGTTTTTT CASSHSIWGPVNEKLFF
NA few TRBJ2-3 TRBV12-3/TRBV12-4 TGTGCCAGCAGGACAGGTAGCAGCACAGATACGCAGTATTTT CASRTGSSTDTQYF
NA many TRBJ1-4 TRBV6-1 TGTGCCACTACATTGGCAACTAATGAAAAACTGTTTTTT CATTLATNEKLFF
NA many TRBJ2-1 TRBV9 TGTGCCAACAAAGGGGGACCCTACAATGAGCAGTTCTTC CANKGGPYNEQFF
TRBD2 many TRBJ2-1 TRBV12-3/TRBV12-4 TGTGCCAGCAGTTTTGGTAGCGGGGTCTACAATGAGCAGTTCTTC CASSFGSGVYNEQFF
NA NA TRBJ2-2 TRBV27 TGTGCCGCGAGCCGGGAGTACACCGGGGAGCTGTTTTTT CAASREYTGELFF
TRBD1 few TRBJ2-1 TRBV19 TGTGCCAGTAGTATAGGACAGGGGGGGGATGAGCAGTTCTTC CASSIGQGGDEQFF
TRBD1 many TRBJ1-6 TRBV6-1 TGTGCCAGCAGTGAAACCGGACAGGGGGCGAGTTCACCCCTCCACTTT CASSETGQGASSPLHF
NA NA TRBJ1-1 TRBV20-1 TGCAGAGCTGTGAGTGGGACTGAAGCTTTCTTT CRAVSGTEAFF
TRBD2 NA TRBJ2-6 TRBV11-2 TGTGCCAGCAGCTTAGTAGGCGGGAGGGGCTCTGGGGCCAACGTCCTGACTTTC CASSLVGGRGSGANVLTF
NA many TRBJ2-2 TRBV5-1 TGCGCCAGCAGCTTGGCCGAGGGGCCCGACACCGGGGAGCTGTTTTTT CASSLAEGPDTGELFF
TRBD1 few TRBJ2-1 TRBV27 TGTGCCAGCAGCCCAACACAGGGGCGCCATGAGCAGTTCTTC CASSPTQGRHEQFF
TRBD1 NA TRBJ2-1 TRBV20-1 TGCAGTGCTAGGTTGGGACAGGCGGCCTACAATGAGCAGTTCTTC CSARLGQAAYNEQFF
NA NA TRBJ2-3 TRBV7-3 TGTGCCAGCAGCTTATGGGTTAGCGGTAGCACAGATACGCAGTATTTT CASSLWVSGSTDTQYF
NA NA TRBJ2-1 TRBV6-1 TGTGCCAGCAGCCGCCGGGGCTCCTACAATGAGCAGTTCTTC CASSRRGSYNEQFF
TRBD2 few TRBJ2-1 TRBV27 TGTGCCAGCAGTGCCGGACTAGCAATAAGCTCCTACAATGAGCAGTTCTTC CASSAGLAISSYNEQFF
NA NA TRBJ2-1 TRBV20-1 TGCAGTGCTAGATCCGGTGGGGGGGGCGTATACAATGAGCAGTTCTTC CSARSGGGGVYNEQFF
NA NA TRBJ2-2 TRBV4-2 TGTGCCAGCAGCCAAGATAACAGTGATACCGGGGAGCTGTTTTTT CASSQDNSDTGELFF
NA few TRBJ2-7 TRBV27 TGTGCCAGCAGTTTATCGGAGATTTCCTACGAGCAGTACTTC CASSLSEISYEQYF
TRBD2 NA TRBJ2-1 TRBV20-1 TGCAGTGCTAGTTCTAGCGGGAGGTCAAACAATGAGCAGTTCTTC CSASSSGRSNNEQFF
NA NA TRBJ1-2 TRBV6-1 TGTGCCAGCTATTCAGTGGGGAACTATGGCTACACCTTC CASYSVGNYGYTF
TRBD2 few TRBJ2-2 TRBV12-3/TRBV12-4 TGTGCCAGTAGAGTCCTAGCGGGAAGGAACACCGGGGAGCTGTTTTTT CASRVLAGRNTGELFF
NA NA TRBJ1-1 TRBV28 TGTGCCAGCAGTCTATTCCACAGTAACACTGAAGCTTTCTTT CASSLFHSNTEAFF
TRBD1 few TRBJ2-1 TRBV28 TGTGCCAGCAGTTTAGTGGGGACAGGGTTTAACAATGAGCAGTTCTTC CASSLVGTGFNNEQFF
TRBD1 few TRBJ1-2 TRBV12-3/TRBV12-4 TGTGCCAGCAGAACAGGGGCGCATGGCTACACCTTC CASRTGAHGYTF
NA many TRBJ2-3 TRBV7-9 TGTGCCAGCAGCGACTTATCCCGGCGTGCAGATACGCAGTATTTT CASSDLSRRADTQYF
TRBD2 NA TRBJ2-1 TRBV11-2 TGTGCCAGCAGCTCCTCCGGGACTAGCGGTTACAATGAGCAGTTCTTC CASSSSGTSGYNEQFF
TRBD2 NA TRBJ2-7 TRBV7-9 TGTGCCAGCAGCCTCGGGACTAGCGGGGACAAATACTTC CASSLGTSGDKYF
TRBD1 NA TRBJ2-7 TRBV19 TGTGCCAGTAGTATAGCCCCGACAGGGTTGGACTACGAGCAGTACTTC CASSIAPTGLDYEQYF
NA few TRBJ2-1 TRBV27 TGTGCCAGCAGTTCCCCCCTTTTTAGCGAGGTCTGCTATAATGAGCAGTTCTTC CASSSPLFSEVCYNEQFF